Following are 22 T cell receptor beta chains from one sample sequenced in a study of T cells in localized non-small cell lung cancer. The data were produced by immunoSEQ multiplex PCR, yet TCRdb's version contains in-frame clones alone and is incomplete. Found here are 45,000 to 60,000 clones, 86% of them singletons; the top ten hold about 4.8%. Specimen: peripheral blood, collected before any cancer treatment. The source of these receptors is a woman between 35 and 75 years old with stage I lung adenocarcinoma.

J is TRBJ2-5 and V is TRBV6-5; D may be TRBD1 (5 bases). Germline V gene sequence: CDR1 MNHEY, CDR2 SVGAGI. V lost 6 bases and J 3 bases, leaving 14 bases between the germline ends. There are 14 residues in the CDR3. CDR3 DNA: TGTGCCAGCAGCCCCCTAGGGGCGGAAGAGACCCAGTACTTC. This encodes CASSPLGAEETQYF.

V usage is TRBV5-1 and J usage is TRBJ1-2, with D possibly TRBD1 on 6 matching bases. Germline V CDR1 and CDR2: SGHRS, YFSETQ. The CDR3 sequence is 16 residues long. V lost 0 bases to trimming and J lost 7 bases, with 19 bases between them. In nucleotides, the CDR3 is TGCGCCAGCAGCTTGGCCCTTGGACAGAACCTGGGTGGCTACACCTTC. It translates to CASSLALGQNLGGYTF.

V gene TRBV7-3 combines with J gene TRBJ1-1, with 8 bases identical to TRBD1. The germline CDR1 and CDR2 sequences are SGHTA and FQGTGA. Trimming took 6 bases from V and 1 from J; bases not matched to a gene: 1. The CDR3 spans 13 residues. CDR3 protein: CASSQGANTEAFF. The CDR3 nucleotides read TGTGCCAGCAGTCAGGGGGCGAACACTGAAGCTTTCTTT.

The genes are TRBV11-3 and TRBJ2-3; 13 bases align to TRBD2. The junction had 6 bases not matched to a gene; V was cut back by 5 bases and J by 7 bases. CDR1 and CDR2 from the germline V gene are SGHNT and YENEEA. The CDR3 is 15 amino acids. The CDR3 loop is CASSASGLAGNTQYF. Here the CDR3 DNA reads TGTGCCAGCAGCGCCTCGGGACTAGCGGGGAATACGCAGTATTTT.

V usage is TRBV9 and J usage is TRBJ2-5; 10 bases are shared with TRBD2. Germline V gives CDR1 SGDLS, CDR2 YYNGEE. The ends lost 3 bases at V and 5 bases at J; junction bases unmatched: 7. This CDR3 is built from 15 residues. The CDR3 loop is CASSAGTSDRETQYF. CDR3 coding DNA: TGTGCCAGCAGCGCCGGGACTAGCGACCGGGAGACCCAGTACTTC.

The CDR3 loop is CASLGGLGSPLHF. The DNA of the CDR3 is TGTGCCTCCCTAGGGGGGCTAGGGTCACCCCTCCACTTT. The chain carries TRBV19 and TRBJ1-6; perhaps TRBD1 as D (6 bases). Germline V gene data show CDR1 as LNHDA and CDR2 as SQIVND (reference sequence). This CDR3 contains 13 residues. The ends were cut back, 11 bases at V and 10 bases at J, with 18 bases in the middle.

CDR3 sequence reads: CASSQRTSGGKETQYF. In DNA form, the CDR3 reads TGTGCCAGTAGTCAAAGGACTAGCGGGGGGAAAGAGACCCAGTACTTC. The rearrangement links TRBV19 to TRBJ2-5, with 14 bases lining up with TRBD2. V lost 5 bases to trimming and J lost 3 bases; unmatched junction nucleotides: 5. The CDR3 is 16 amino acids. CDR1 LNHDA and CDR2 SQIVND come from the germline V gene (reference sequence).

The chain couples TRBV18 to TRBJ2-7, with a weak D call TRBD1 (5 bases). Germline CDR1 KGHSH, CDR2 LQKENI. The ends were cut back, 0 bases at V and 1 base at J, with 7 bases in the middle. The CDR3 has 14 amino acids. Written as DNA, the CDR3 is TGTGCCAGCTCACCACCGGGGCAGTCCTACGAGCAGTACTTC. It translates to CASSPPGQSYEQYF.

This chain links TRBV5-6 with TRBJ2-1; 8 bases align to TRBD1. The CDR3 contains 14 residues. The V gene's germline CDR1 is SGHDT and CDR2 YYEEEE. The V and J ends lost 0 bases and 9 bases, in that order; junction bases with no gene match: 5. Here the CDR3 reads CASSLGQGRGEQFF. Here the CDR3 DNA reads TGTGCCAGCAGCTTGGGACAGGGGCGTGGTGAGCAGTTCTTC.

The gene calls are TRBV9 and TRBJ1-1; D call uncertain. With 0 bases removed from V and 0 bases from J, the gap between germline ends came to 6 bases. The CDR3 sequence is 14 residues long. Germline lookup yields CDR1 SGDLS and CDR2 YYNGEE. The DNA for the CDR3 is TGTGCCAGCAGCGTAGAAGGGCTGAACACTGAAGCTTTCTTT. Translating it yields CASSVEGLNTEAFF.

The genes are TRBV4-1 and TRBJ1-1, with TRBD1 as a possible D gene (5 bases). Per the germline V gene, CDR1 is MGHRA and CDR2 is YSYEKL. V shed 3 bases and J shed 6 bases, with 20 bases lying between them. The CDR3 length is 16 residues. DNA for the CDR3: TGCGCCAGCAGCCACTCCTTCCAGGGTATGCGGCCTGAAGCTTTCTTT. Translated, it gives CASSHSFQGMRPEAFF.

A few counts support this clone. The chain is built from TRBV7-8 and TRBJ2-3; TRBD2 matches at 10 bases. Germline assignment: CDR1 SGHVS and CDR2 FQNEAQ. This CDR3 is built from 15 residues. The J segment lost 4 bases and the V segment lost 3 bases, leaving 4 bases of the junction unmatched. The CDR3 spells CASSFLAGAPDTQYF. CDR3 bases: TGTGCCAGCAGCTTCCTAGCGGGGGCCCCAGATACGCAGTATTTT.

This clone was observed a single time. The rearrangement uses TRBV10-1 and TRBJ2-3; 8 bases fit TRBD1. The ends lost 4 bases at V and 6 bases at J; junction bases unmatched: 18. This CDR3 is 18 amino acids long. In germline, CDR1 is WNHNN, CDR2 SYGVQD (reference sequence). The CDR3 coding sequence is TGCGCCAGCAGTGGGGGTCCCGGGACAGGATTATACACGGATACGCAGTATTTT. It specifies CASSGGPGTGLYTDTQYF.

This chain connects TRBV7-2 to TRBJ2-1; no firm D call. Germline V gene data show CDR1 as SGHTA and CDR2 as FQGNSA. Trimming cost V 3 bases and J 2 bases, with 2 bases left between them. The CDR3 contains 12 residues. This CDR3 reads CASSLPYNEQFF. CDR3 sequence (DNA): TGTGCCAGCAGCTTGCCCTACAATGAGCAGTTCTTC.

This chain joins TRBV29-1 and TRBJ2-5; D is possibly TRBD1 (5 bases). V lost 0 bases to trimming and J lost 1 base, with 9 bases between them. Germline-derived CDR1 and CDR2 are SQVTM and ANQGSEA. The CDR3 runs 14 residues. The CDR3 spells CSVEDQGVQETQYF. The CDR3 region has the DNA TGCAGCGTTGAAGATCAAGGGGTCCAAGAGACCCAGTACTTC.

This chain links TRBV28 with TRBJ1-1; 7 bases match TRBD1. This CDR3 contains 12 residues. Germline CDR1 MDHEN, CDR2 SYDVKM. V lost 6 bases, J lost 4 bases, and 2 bases stayed unmatched. CDR3 residues: CASRQGVTEAFF. CDR3 coding DNA: TGTGCCAGCAGGCAGGGGGTCACTGAAGCTTTCTTT.

In this sample, this clone turned up once. The V gene is TRBV7-2, the J gene TRBJ2-7; 10 bases are shared with TRBD2. The trim removed 2 bases at V and 5 bases at J, leaving 6 bases unmatched. CDR1 and CDR2 from the germline V gene are SGHTA and FQGNSA. This CDR3 comprises 15 residues. The chain's CDR3 is CASSLRLGTSDEQYF. CDR3 coding DNA: TGTGCCAGCAGCTTACGCCTCGGGACTAGCGACGAGCAGTACTTC.

The CDR3 sequence is CASSQDRGGALYNEQFF. CDR3 in DNA: TGCGCCAGCAGCCAAGATCGGGGGGGGGCCTTATACAATGAGCAGTTCTTC. The chain is built from TRBV4-1 and TRBJ2-1; 8 positions agree with TRBD2. CDR3 size: 17 residues. The germline V gene has CDR1 MGHRA and CDR2 YSYEKL. V shed 0 bases, J shed 4 bases, and the junction held 8 bases outside the gene matches.

This chain joins TRBV7-2 and TRBJ2-1, with 11 bases lining up with TRBD1. The CDR3 has 15 residues. Germline CDR1 and CDR2: SGHTA and FQGNSA. Trimming cost V 5 bases and J 6 bases; bases outside gene matches: 6. The CDR3 region has the DNA TGTGCCAGCAGCAAGCGGACAGGGGGCCCCAATGAGCAGTTCTTC. It translates to CASSKRTGGPNEQFF.

The rearrangement joins TRBV11-2 to TRBJ1-4; the D gene is possibly TRBD1 (5 bases). The CDR3 runs to 13 residues. The germline V and J ends were trimmed by 8 bases and 2 bases, with 9 bases remaining between them. Germline lookup yields CDR1 SGHAT and CDR2 FQNNGV. The CDR3 DNA is TGTGCCAGCCGAAGGGGTACTAATGAAAAACTGTTTTTT. Protein sequence: CASRRGTNEKLFF.

This chain uses TRBV28 with TRBJ2-7; D ambiguous. CDR1 MDHEN and CDR2 SYDVKM come from the germline V gene. Trimming cost V 7 bases and J 5 bases, with 15 bases left between them. The CDR3 contains 13 residues. The CDR3 sequence is CASKIDTSHEQYF. The CDR3 nucleotides read TGTGCCAGCAAGATAGACACTTCCCACGAGCAGTACTTC.

V usage is TRBV18 and J usage is TRBJ1-4; no clear D gene. Trimming cost V 4 bases and J 0 bases, with 9 bases left between them. The CDR3 is 15 residues long. CDR1 is KGHSH, CDR2 LQKENI, per germline. The CDR3 bases are TGTGCCAGCTCACAGGACCGCTCAACTAATGAAAAACTGTTTTTT. Translating gives CASSQDRSTNEKLFF.